Each of the 32 T cell receptor beta chains below was sequenced from the same sample in a study of Ad26.COV2.S vaccination and SARS-CoV-2 variants. Repertoires were generated with immunoSEQ multiplex PCR, while TCRdb's copy carries only in-frame clones and drops some. The repertoire holds about 680,000 clones, with 89% as singletons. Treatment defined: some 20 received Ad26.COV2.S at low or high dose, single or two shots; about 5 received placebo; per-sample allocation not given. Sampling occurred on day 63 after the first vaccine or placebo injection. Specimen: peripheral blood, collected in a trial of Ad26.COV2.S vaccine versus placebo. The receptors here all came from a person between 18 and 60 years old who received the Ad26.COV2.S COVID-19 vaccine or a placebo.

The chain couples TRBV29-1 to TRBJ2-5; D uncertain. This CDR3 is built from 11 residues. Trimming took off 5 bases at V and 5 bases at J, with 9 bases between the two ends. CDR1 SQVTM and CDR2 ANQGSEA come from the germline V gene. CDR3 protein: CSVRVWETQYF. CDR3 coding DNA: TGCAGCGTTAGGGTTTGGGAGACCCAGTACTTC.

The chain has TRBV24-1 and TRBJ1-5; 7 bases map to TRBD1. The ends lost 4 bases at V and 4 bases at J; junction bases unmatched: 15. CDR3 length: 18 residues. Per germline, CDR1 KGHDR and CDR2 SFDVKD. CDR3 region: CATSETGTEDGFNQPQHF. DNA for the CDR3: TGTGCCACCAGTGAGACCGGGACAGAGGACGGGTTTAATCAGCCCCAGCATTTT.

The chain carries TRBV5-4 and TRBJ2-5; TRBD1 matches at 7 bases. CDR1 SGHNT and CDR2 YYREEE come from the germline V gene (reference sequence). The V and J ends lost 2 bases and 0 bases, in that order; junction bases with no gene match: 7. The CDR3 covers 16 residues. The CDR3 region has the DNA TGTGCCAGCAGCTTTCCGAGGGGGCCCCACCAAGAGACCCAGTACTTC. It encodes CASSFPRGPHQETQYF.

The rearrangement uses TRBV4-2 and TRBJ2-5, with D possibly being TRBD1 or TRBD2 (6 bases each). Trimming left V 6 bases short and J 4 bases short, with 21 bases between. Germline V CDR1 and CDR2: LGHNA, YNFKEQ. The length of the CDR3 is 16 residues. The CDR3: CASRAGGGAPRETQYF. The CDR3 bases are TGTGCCAGCAGAGCCGGGGGCGGGGCCCCGCGAGAGACCCAGTACTTC.

The chain joins TRBV5-1 to TRBJ1-3; D remains unclear. Germline loops: CDR1 SGHRS, CDR2 YFSETQ. V gave up 0 bases and J gave up 1 base, with 11 bases separating them. This CDR3 has 16 residues. The CDR3 region is CASSLGQSRSGNTIYF. In DNA form, the CDR3 reads TGCGCCAGCAGCTTGGGGCAGAGTCGGTCTGGAAACACCATATATTTT. Variable domain in full (rest from reference TRBV5-1 and TRBJ1-3): KAGVTQTPRYLIKTRGQQVTLSCSPISGHRSVSWYQQTPGQGLQFLFEYFSETQRNKGNFPGRFSGRQFSNSRSEMNVSTLELGDSALYLCASSLGQSRSGNTIYFGEGSWLTVV.

V and J are TRBV19 and TRBJ2-4, with D possibly matching TRBD1 (6 bases). Germline loops: CDR1 LNHDA, CDR2 SQIVND (reference sequence). V was clipped by 5 bases and J by 5 bases, with 13 bases between them. CDR3 length: 14 residues. CDR3 in DNA: TGTGCCAGTAGTCGGGACATAACTCAAAACATTCAGTACTTC. It yields the protein CASSRDITQNIQYF.

This chain uses TRBV5-1 with TRBJ1-2; weak D call: TRBD1 (6 bases). The germline gives CDR1 SGHRS, CDR2 YFSETQ. V was pared by 0 bases and J by 2 bases, with 8 bases between. The CDR3 spans 14 residues. Here the CDR3 reads CASSLEQGNYGYTF. As DNA, the CDR3 is TGCGCCAGCAGCTTGGAACAGGGAAACTATGGCTACACCTTC.

The genes are TRBV30 and TRBJ2-5; a possible D gene is TRBD2 (7 bases). This CDR3 is built from 13 residues. V was pared by 0 bases and J by 5 bases, with 10 bases between. CDR1 is GTSNPN, CDR2 SVGIG, per germline (reference sequence). CDR3 DNA: TGTGCCTGGAGTGTACAGGGAGGGGAGACCCAGTACTTC. Translation: CAWSVQGGETQYF.

The rearrangement joins TRBV11-2 to TRBJ2-3; 13 bases fit TRBD2. Trimming cost V 2 bases and J 4 bases; bases outside gene matches: 6. This CDR3 region has 17 residues. Germline V gene sequence: CDR1 SGHAT, CDR2 FQNNGV. The CDR3 reads CASSLTSGGAAPDTQYF. Written as DNA, the CDR3 is TGTGCCAGCAGCTTAACTAGCGGGGGGGCCGCCCCAGATACGCAGTATTTT.

The chain recombines TRBV19 with TRBJ2-7, with 10 bases fitting TRBD2. In germline, CDR1 is LNHDA, CDR2 SQIVND (reference sequence). The CDR3 is made up of 14 amino acids. V was clipped by 6 bases and J by 4 bases; unmatched bases: 6. The CDR3 nucleotides read TGTGCCAGTAGACCGAGCGGGAGGGAATACGAGCAGTACTTC. Its protein product is CASRPSGREYEQYF.

The rearrangement joins TRBV5-1 to TRBJ2-7, with TRBD2 matching over 7 bases. Germline V gene sequence: CDR1 SGHRS, CDR2 YFSETQ. V lost 0 bases, J lost 3 bases, and 6 bases stayed unmatched. This CDR3 has 15 amino acids. The CDR3 is CASSLAVGTNYEQYF. The CDR3 nucleotides read TGCGCCAGCAGCTTGGCTGTCGGGACTAACTACGAGCAGTACTTC.

The count of this clone is one. J is TRBJ1-6 and V is TRBV27; possible D gene TRBD1, 6 bases. This CDR3 is 14 amino acids long. The germline CDR1 and CDR2 sequences are MNHEY and SMNVEV (reference sequence). Trimming removed 3 bases at V and 8 bases at J, with 11 bases between. The CDR3 spells CASSLQDSYSPLHF. The CDR3 bases are TGTGCCAGCAGTTTGCAGGACAGTTATTCACCCCTCCACTTT.

V gene TRBV10-3 combines with J gene TRBJ2-7; no definite D call. V was shortened by 2 bases and J by 0 bases, with 11 bases between the two germline ends. The CDR3 is made up of 15 amino acids. The germline V gene has CDR1 ENHRY and CDR2 SYGVKD. DNA of the CDR3: TGTGCCATCAGTGAGCCGACTTTTAGCTCCTACGAGCAGTACTTC. Encoded protein: CAISEPTFSSYEQYF.

For the CDR3, the DNA is TGTGCCTGGAGTGTACGGTGGGGTTTGGGTCTATTTGGCTACACCTTC. It codes for CAWSVRWGLGLFGYTF. The rearrangement joins TRBV30 to TRBJ1-2, with D hard to call. Germline-derived CDR1 and CDR2 are GTSNPN and SVGIG (reference sequence). The CDR3 contains 16 residues. V was clipped by 0 bases and J by 7 bases, with 21 bases between them.

The chain carries TRBV30 and TRBJ2-2; D is unclear. CDR1 is GTSNPN and CDR2 is SVGIG in the germline V gene (reference sequence). CDR3 length: 14 amino acids. V was cut by 3 bases and J by 1 base, with 9 bases left in between. CDR3 loop: CAWRWNRNTGELFF. Here the CDR3 DNA reads TGTGCCTGGAGATGGAACAGGAACACCGGGGAGCTGTTTTTT.

The chain couples TRBV7-8 to TRBJ1-1, with D unresolved. V lost 1 base and J 1 base, leaving 7 bases between the germline ends. This CDR3 comprises 14 residues. CDR1 is SGHVS and CDR2 is FQNEAQ in the germline V gene. CDR3 coding DNA: TGTGCCAGCAGCTTAGGACGACGGAACACTGAAGCTTTCTTT. Translation gives CASSLGRRNTEAFF. Full variable domain (remainder filled in from reference TRBV7-8 and TRBJ1-1): GAGVSQSPRYKVAKRGQDVALRCDPISGHVSLFWYQQALGQGPEFLTYFQNEAQLDKSGLPSDRFFAERPEGSVSTLKIQRTQQEDSAVYLCASSLGRRNTEAFFGQGTRLTVV.

CDR3 in DNA: TGTGCCAGCAGCCAAGGGCCGCTAGGCGGGGGTTCCTACGAGCAGTACTTC. Protein product: CASSQGPLGGGSYEQYF. The genes are TRBV3-1 (or the pseudogene TRBV3-2) and TRBJ2-7; 7 bases map to TRBD2. This CDR3 is built from 17 residues. The junction had 10 bases not matched to a gene; V was cut back by 1 base and J by 1 base. The germline V gene has CDR1 LGHDT and CDR2 YNNKEL (reference sequence).

This clone was seen a single time. Other DNA sequences within the sample encode an identical CDR3. The J gene is TRBJ1-6, the V gene TRBV7-2; 8 positions agree with TRBD1. The germline CDR1 and CDR2 sequences are SGHTA and FQGNSA. Trimming cost V 5 bases and J 6 bases; bases outside gene matches: 3. CDR3 length equals 14 residues. The CDR3 sequence is CASSLDRVNSPLHF. The CDR3 bases are TGTGCCAGCAGCCTGGACAGGGTTAATTCACCCCTCCACTTT.

This chain links TRBV7-2 with TRBJ1-3; D remains unclear. Germline V gene sequence: CDR1 SGHTA, CDR2 FQGNSA. The CDR3 spans 14 residues. V shed 5 bases and J shed 3 bases, with 11 bases lying between them. The CDR3 sequence is CASSPQTDGNTIYF. The CDR3 DNA sequence: TGTGCCAGCAGCCCTCAGACGGATGGAAACACCATATATTTT.

In its sample, this clone was seen once. The chain recombines TRBV7-2 with TRBJ1-2; TRBD1 might be the D (5 bases). The germline CDR1 and CDR2 sequences are SGHTA and FQGNSA. CDR3 length: 14 amino acids. With 5 bases removed from V and 4 bases from J, the gap between germline ends came to 14 bases. The DNA of the CDR3 is TGTGCCAGCAGCCAGGGTTCAGGGCCCTATGGCTACACCTTC. It translates to CASSQGSGPYGYTF.

V and J are TRBV10-3 and TRBJ1-1; unclear D gene. Trimming shortened V by 6 bases and J by 4 bases, and 24 bases separated the two germline ends. The CDR3 consists of 17 residues. Germline values: CDR1 ENHRY, CDR2 SYGVKD. DNA for the CDR3: TGTGCCATCAGGGAAGTTGTCGGGTTAGGAGCGGGCACTGAAGCTTTCTTT. Encoded protein: CAIREVVGLGAGTEAFF.

The chain is built from TRBV18 and TRBJ2-1; D is unresolved. This CDR3 has 15 residues. V was cut by 1 base and J by 4 bases, with 11 bases left in between. CDR1 is KGHSH and CDR2 is LQKENI in the germline V gene. The CDR3 region has the DNA TGTGCCAGCTCACCACATCCTGCAGAATACAATGAGCAGTTCTTC. It specifies CASSPHPAEYNEQFF.

Only a few counts were recorded for this clone. The chain is built from TRBV11-1 and TRBJ1-2, with TRBD1 matching over 7 bases. The CDR3 consists of 16 residues. The J segment lost 0 bases and the V segment lost 4 bases, leaving 8 bases of the junction unmatched. Germline V gene lookup returns CDR1 SGHAT and CDR2 FQDESV (reference sequence). CDR3 nucleotide sequence: TGTGCCAGCAGCTCCAGCGACAGGGCTGCTAACTATGGCTACACCTTC. Translation gives CASSSSDRAANYGYTF.

The chain employs TRBV15 and TRBJ1-5, with D tentatively TRBD1 (6 bases). CDR3 length equals 17 residues. Germline V gives CDR1 LNHNV, CDR2 YYDKDF (reference sequence). V dropped 5 bases and J dropped 0 bases, with 17 bases sitting between them. The CDR3 is CATSSGDTVFSNQPQHF. In nucleotides, the CDR3 is TGTGCCACCAGCTCCGGGGACACCGTATTTAGCAATCAGCCCCAGCATTTT.

The V and J genes are TRBV2 and TRBJ2-2; 8 bases line up with TRBD2. Germline V gene data show CDR1 as SNHLY and CDR2 as FYNNEI. With V trimmed by 7 bases and J by 6 bases, 16 bases remained unmatched. The CDR3 has 17 residues. Here the CDR3 DNA reads TGTGCCAGCACTCTACGAGGGGCCGGGAGGGTTGCCGGGGAGCTGTTTTTT. Translating it yields CASTLRGAGRVAGELFF. The whole variable domain, filled in from reference TRBV2 and TRBJ2-2, reads EPEVTQTPSHQVTQMGQEVILRCVPISNHLYFYWYRQILGQKVEFLVSFYNNEISEKSEIFDDQFSVERPDGSNFTLKIRSTKLEDSAMYFCASTLRGAGRVAGELFFGEGSRLTVL.

The gene calls are TRBV29-1 and TRBJ2-4; D is perhaps TRBD2 (6 bases). The V gene lost 1 base and the J gene lost 3 bases, with 10 bases spanning the gap. CDR3 length: 14 residues. CDR1 SQVTM and CDR2 ANQGSEA come from the germline V gene. The CDR3 reads CSVEGSGGKNIQYF. The CDR3 DNA follows: TGCAGCGTTGAAGGTTCCGGGGGCAAAAACATTCAGTACTTC.

The chain carries TRBV2 and TRBJ1-6; no clear D gene. Germline CDR1 and CDR2: SNHLY and FYNNEI. The CDR3 length is 15 residues. The germline V and J ends were trimmed by 4 bases and 9 bases, with 16 bases remaining between them. Written as DNA, the CDR3 is TGTGCCAGCAGTGTGCGGGTATTCGGGAGTTCACCCCTCCACTTT. Protein: CASSVRVFGSSPLHF. The whole variable domain, remainder taken from reference TRBV2 and TRBJ1-6, is EPEVTQTPSHQVTQMGQEVILRCVPISNHLYFYWYRQILGQKVEFLVSFYNNEISEKSEIFDDQFSVERPDGSNFTLKIRSTKLEDSAMYFCASSVRVFGSSPLHFGNGTRLTVT.

The chain carries TRBV7-8 and TRBJ2-1; 9 bases map to TRBD1. V was clipped by 3 bases and J by 4 bases; unmatched bases: 7. In germline, CDR1 is SGHVS, CDR2 FQNEAQ. This CDR3 is 16 amino acids long. The CDR3: CASSFSGTGTYNEQFF. The CDR3 DNA is TGTGCCAGCAGCTTCTCCGGGACAGGGACTTACAATGAGCAGTTCTTC.

V gene TRBV11-3 combines with J gene TRBJ1-6; D is ambiguous. Germline-derived CDR1 and CDR2 are SGHNT and YENEEA. The CDR3 has 13 residues. V lost 0 bases and J lost 5, with 2 bases in between. The CDR3 DNA is TGTGCCAGCAGCTTAGATGATAATTCACCCCTCCACTTT. Amino acids: CASSLDDNSPLHF.

The rearrangement joins TRBV15 to TRBJ1-2; a weak D match, TRBD1 (6 bases). V was shortened by 0 bases and J by 1 base, with 9 bases between the two germline ends. Germline CDR1 is LNHNV and CDR2 is YYDKDF (reference sequence). CDR3 length: 15 residues. CDR3: CATSREGGGNYGYTF. In DNA form, the CDR3 reads TGTGCCACCAGCAGAGAGGGAGGGGGTAACTATGGCTACACCTTC.

The DNA for the CDR3 is TGCGCCAGCAGCTTGATGGCGGGAGGAAATACCGGGGAGCTGTTTTTT. This sequence encodes CASSLMAGGNTGELFF. This chain links TRBV5-1 with TRBJ2-2; 8 positions match TRBD2. Germline V gene data show CDR1 as SGHRS and CDR2 as YFSETQ. V gave up 1 base and J gave up 5 bases; unmatched junction bases: 7. This CDR3 spans 16 amino acids.

This clone came up a few times. V usage is TRBV7-2 and J usage is TRBJ2-5, with 15 bases aligning to TRBD2. Germline V gene sequence: CDR1 SGHTA, CDR2 FQGNSA. V lost 5 bases to trimming and J lost 4 bases; unmatched junction nucleotides: 5. The CDR3 is 16 amino acids. This chain's CDR3 is CASSTRTSGGAETQYF. The CDR3 region has the DNA TGTGCCAGCAGCACCCGGACTAGCGGGGGGGCAGAGACCCAGTACTTC.